The 13 T cell receptor beta chains below all came from one sample that was sequenced in a study of Ad26.COV2.S vaccination and SARS-CoV-2 variants. TCRdb's table, derived via immunoSEQ multiplex PCR, lists solely in-frame clones and lacks some. The sample has approximately 300,000 clones; approximately 86% are singletons. Treatment denoted: roughly 18 received Ad26.COV2.S at low or high dose, single or two shots; about five received placebo; per-sample allocation not given. Day 63 after the first injection of vaccine or placebo was the sampling time. The sequencing here drew on peripheral blood, taken in a trial of Ad26.COV2.S vaccine versus placebo. The receptors originated from a person aged 18-65 years who received the Ad26.COV2.S COVID-19 vaccine or a placebo.

The chain carries TRBV5-5 and TRBJ1-4; possible D gene TRBD1, 5 bases. The ends were cut back, 1 base at V and 0 bases at J, with 10 bases in the middle. The CDR3 totals 16 residues. Germline lookup yields CDR1 SGHKS and CDR2 YYEKEE (reference sequence). The CDR3 DNA follows: TGTGCCAGCAGCTTGCGGGGGGATCCAACTAATGAAAAACTGTTTTTT. Residues: CASSLRGDPTNEKLFF.

J is TRBJ1-2 and V is TRBV4-3; perhaps TRBD1 as D (5 bases). With 1 base removed from V and 8 bases from J, the gap between germline ends came to 11 bases. The CDR3 loop spans 13 amino acids. Germline-derived CDR1 and CDR2 are LGHNA and YSLEER. CDR3 sequence (DNA): TGCGCCAGCAGCCAAGGGGCAGGGAAGGGCTACACCTTC. Amino acids: CASSQGAGKGYTF.

J is TRBJ2-1 and V is TRBV18; weak D call: TRBD2 (5 bases). The length of the CDR3 is 18 residues. Trimming cost V 0 bases and J 0 bases, with 15 bases left between them. Germline CDR1 and CDR2: KGHSH and LQKENI. The CDR3 is CASSPPILAQSSYNEQFF. In DNA form, the CDR3 reads TGTGCCAGCTCACCACCGATCCTAGCTCAAAGCTCCTACAATGAGCAGTTCTTC.

The J gene is TRBJ1-1, the V gene TRBV5-1, with a possible D match to TRBD1 (5 bases). CDR1 is SGHRS, CDR2 YFSETQ, per germline. Trimming took off 7 bases at V and 3 bases at J, with 7 bases between the two ends. CDR3 length: 11 amino acids. The CDR3 region is CASQGDTEAFF. The CDR3 DNA reads as TGCGCCAGCCAAGGGGACACTGAAGCTTTCTTT.

This clone was counted a few times. This rearrangement joins TRBV6-6 to TRBJ1-4, with D perhaps TRBD1 (5 bases). CDR1 and CDR2 from the germline V gene are MNHNY and SVGAGI (reference sequence). This CDR3 region has 14 residues. The germline V and J ends were trimmed by 2 bases and 7 bases, with 11 bases remaining between them. This CDR3 reads CASSYVQGGEKLFF. The CDR3 DNA reads as TGTGCCAGCAGTTACGTTCAGGGCGGTGAAAAACTGTTTTTT.

The CDR3 reads CASSTDRPHYGYTF. DNA of the CDR3: TGCGCCAGCAGCACCGACAGGCCCCACTATGGCTACACCTTC. This chain uses TRBV5-1 with TRBJ1-2; the D gene is possibly TRBD1 (6 bases). From germline, CDR1 is SGHRS and CDR2 YFSETQ. V lost 4 bases to trimming and J lost 3 bases, with 13 bases between them. The length of the CDR3 is 14 residues.

The sample holds a few counts of this clone. V usage is TRBV19 and J usage is TRBJ1-2, with a weak D call TRBD1 (5 bases). V was cut by 9 bases and J by 8 bases, with 22 bases left in between. The CDR3 consists of 14 residues. Germline CDR1 LNHDA, CDR2 SQIVND (reference sequence). CDR3 bases: TGTGCCAGCTCCCCGGGACCCCCGAACGGCGGCTACACCTTC. Amino acid sequence: CASSPGPPNGGYTF.

This clone showed up just a few times. The rearrangement links TRBV4-1 to TRBJ1-5; possibly TRBD1 for D (5 bases). CDR1 and CDR2 (germline): MGHRA, YSYEKL. V shed 6 bases and J shed 0 bases, with 12 bases lying between them. This CDR3 contains 15 residues. The DNA of the CDR3 is TGCGCCAGCAGGAGAATAGGGGATAGCAATCAGCCCCAGCATTTT. Encoded protein: CASRRIGDSNQPQHF.

The chain joins TRBV20-1 to TRBJ1-6, with D hard to call. V gave up 4 bases and J gave up 7 bases, with 14 bases separating them. The CDR3 is 14 amino acids. Per the germline V gene, CDR1 is DFQATT and CDR2 is SNEGSKA (reference sequence). For the CDR3, the DNA is TGCAGTGCTACTGACTCCAGCGGGAATTCACCCCTCCACTTT. Protein product: CSATDSSGNSPLHF.

The chain uses TRBV6-5 and TRBJ1-1; D is unresolved. Germline V gene lookup returns CDR1 MNHEY and CDR2 SVGAGI. CDR3 length equals 14 residues. V was pared by 7 bases and J by 4 bases, with 16 bases between. The CDR3 is CASTYDPAITEAFF. DNA of the CDR3: TGTGCCAGCACCTACGACCCGGCCATCACTGAAGCTTTCTTT.

The CDR3 nucleotides read TGCAGCGTTGACGAGGGGACTGACGAGCAGTACTTC. Protein sequence: CSVDEGTDEQYF. This chain links TRBV29-1 with TRBJ2-7, with D maybe TRBD2 (6 bases). Germline-derived CDR1 and CDR2 are SQVTM and ANQGSEA. The CDR3 has 12 amino acids. Trimming took 3 bases from V and 5 from J, leaving 11 bases between them.

J is TRBJ2-3 and V is TRBV6-5, with TRBD2 as a possible D gene (6 bases). This CDR3 contains 11 residues. Deletions cut 6 bases from V and 10 bases from J, with 11 bases between. Germline CDR1 and CDR2: MNHEY and SVGAGI. The CDR3 region is CASSSGVPQYF. The CDR3 DNA is TGTGCCAGCAGCTCGGGGGTACCGCAGTATTTT.

The V gene is TRBV6-6, the J gene TRBJ1-2; D may be TRBD1 (5 bases). The germline gives CDR1 MNHNY, CDR2 SVGAGI (reference sequence). This CDR3 has 15 residues. Deletions cut 0 bases from V and 3 bases from J, with 11 bases between. The chain's CDR3 is CASSYSPGSHYGYTF. CDR3 coding DNA: TGTGCCAGCAGTTACTCCCCAGGGTCTCACTATGGCTACACCTTC.